The 22 T cell receptor beta chains listed next were all sequenced from one sample in a study of cytomegalovirus exposure and HLA in healthy donors. Researchers ran the PCR with 60 Vbeta and 13 Jbeta primers. The table came from immunoSEQ multiplex PCR; TCRdb's copy has only in-frame clones and leaves some out. The table lists about 89,000 clones, less than 85% of them singletons. The sequencing sample was made of PBMCs. These receptors all stem from a male donor in good health and CMV-seronegative.

The chain is built from TRBV7-8 and TRBJ1-2, with 7 bases lining up with TRBD1. The junction had 11 bases not matched to a gene; V was cut back by 1 base and J by 3 bases. This CDR3 comprises 17 residues. Germline CDR1 and CDR2: SGHVS and FQNEAQ. CDR3 nucleotide sequence: TGTGCCAGCAGCTTAGGAGCGTCCGGGACAGTGCACTATGGCTACACCTTC. It yields the protein CASSLGASGTVHYGYTF.

This clone was counted a few times. The chain uses TRBV19 and TRBJ2-6; TRBD1 agrees at 8 bases. This CDR3 is 18 amino acids long. V shed 5 bases and J 0 bases; nucleotides not matched to a gene: 9. Germline V lookup: CDR1 LNHDA, CDR2 SQIVND (reference sequence). The CDR3 is CASSLRTGFSSGANVLTF. CDR3 DNA sequence: TGTGCCAGTAGTTTGCGGACAGGGTTTAGCTCTGGGGCCAACGTCCTGACTTTC.

This chain uses TRBV6-1 with TRBJ1-2, with no clear D. CDR1 and CDR2 from the germline V gene are MNHNS and SASEGT. V shed 1 base and J shed 2 bases, with 11 bases lying between them. The CDR3 runs 15 residues. The CDR3 sequence is CASSEGVQSNYGYTF. CDR3 DNA sequence: TGTGCCAGCAGTGAAGGGGTACAGTCGAACTATGGCTACACCTTC.

CDR3 nucleotide sequence: TGTGCCAGCAGCTTAGGGGCTAGCACAGATACGCAGTATTTT. Residues: CASSLGASTDTQYF. This chain links TRBV7-2 with TRBJ2-3, with unresolved D. The V end was cut by 1 base, the J end by 0 bases, with 5 bases between. Germline V gene data show CDR1 as SGHTA and CDR2 as FQGNSA. The CDR3 runs 14 residues.

This chain connects TRBV5-1 to TRBJ2-3; no clear D. Trimming removed 7 bases from V and 0 bases from J, with 12 bases in between. Germline values: CDR1 SGHRS, CDR2 YFSETQ. CDR3 length: 14 residues. The CDR3 DNA reads TGCGCCAGCCGCTCCCTCACTAGCACAGATACGCAGTATTTT. This codes for CASRSLTSTDTQYF.

The chain carries TRBV5-4 and TRBJ1-1, with no clear D. Germline V CDR1 and CDR2: SGHNT, YYREEE (reference sequence). Trimming removed 4 bases at V and 4 bases at J, with 14 bases between. The CDR3 covers 14 residues. This CDR3 is CASSLKQGGTEAFF. CDR3 nucleotides: TGTGCCAGCAGCCTAAAGCAAGGCGGCACTGAAGCTTTCTTT.

The chain's CDR3 is CASSWDRLNTEAFF. In DNA form, the CDR3 reads TGTGCCAGCAGTTGGGACAGGCTGAACACTGAAGCTTTCTTT. This sequence joins TRBV6-5 and TRBJ1-1; 8 bases map to TRBD1. V was clipped by 4 bases and J by 0 bases; unmatched bases: 1. The CDR3 is 14 residues long. Germline-derived CDR1 and CDR2 are MNHEY and SVGAGI.

This clone has only a few counts. V is TRBV4-1 and J is TRBJ2-3; D remains unclear. Germline CDR1 MGHRA, CDR2 YSYEKL. The ends were cut back, 1 base at V and 2 bases at J, with 13 bases in the middle. The CDR3 totals 16 residues. The CDR3 protein is CASSQGGQVHTDTQYF. The CDR3 DNA sequence: TGCGCCAGCAGCCAAGGTGGGCAGGTACACACAGATACGCAGTATTTT.

Here the CDR3 reads CASSPTTGFYEQYF. The DNA for the CDR3 is TGCGCCAGCAGCCCGACGACAGGGTTTTACGAGCAGTACTTC. This chain uses TRBV5-1 with TRBJ2-7, with TRBD1 matching over 7 bases. The junction had 8 bases not matched to a gene; V was cut back by 4 bases and J by 4 bases. This CDR3 is 14 amino acids long. Per the germline V gene, CDR1 is SGHRS and CDR2 is YFSETQ.

This clone was recorded once. This chain connects TRBV5-6 to TRBJ2-7, with D perhaps TRBD1 (6 bases). The CDR3 sequence is 14 residues long. Trimming removed 4 bases at V and 3 bases at J, with 14 bases between. The germline V gene has CDR1 SGHDT and CDR2 YYEEEE. The DNA for the CDR3 is TGTGCCAGCAGCCGGATGACAGGCATCTACGAGCAGTACTTC. It codes for CASSRMTGIYEQYF.

J is TRBJ2-3 and V is TRBV11-2; TRBD1 matches 7 bases. The germline V gene has CDR1 SGHAT and CDR2 FQNNGV. Trimming took 5 bases from V and 1 from J; bases not matched to a gene: 9. The CDR3 has 16 residues. The CDR3 sequence: CASSAGTVYGTDTQYF. CDR3 nucleotide sequence: TGTGCCAGCAGCGCCGGGACAGTCTATGGCACAGATACGCAGTATTTT.

J is TRBJ2-7 and V is TRBV2; 9 nucleotides align to TRBD2. V shed 3 bases and J 1 base; nucleotides not matched to a gene: 4. The V gene's germline CDR1 is SNHLY and CDR2 FYNNEI. This CDR3 is built from 15 residues. The CDR3: CASSDSLAGSYEQYF. The CDR3 nucleotides are TGTGCCAGCAGTGATTCTCTAGCGGGGTCCTACGAGCAGTACTTC.

The chain couples TRBV27 to TRBJ2-1; TRBD2 agrees at 11 bases. This CDR3 is built from 16 residues. Germline lookup yields CDR1 MNHEY and CDR2 SMNVEV (reference sequence). Trimming cost V 0 bases and J 6 bases; bases outside gene matches: 4. The CDR3 is CASSLSPLAGANEQFF. CDR3 DNA sequence: TGTGCCAGCAGTTTATCTCCACTAGCGGGAGCCAATGAGCAGTTCTTC.

This chain uses TRBV28 with TRBJ2-3, with TRBD2 identical over 14 bases. This CDR3 is built from 17 residues. In germline, CDR1 is MDHEN, CDR2 SYDVKM. The V segment lost 4 bases and the J segment 4 bases; nucleotides outside the gene matches: 7. CDR3 nucleotides: TGTGCCAGCAGTTCGGGGGGACTAGCGGGAGCGGCAGATACGCAGTATTTT. Its translation: CASSSGGLAGAADTQYF.

The CDR3 sequence is CASSAGLAGIWEQYF. Here the CDR3 DNA reads TGTGCCAGCAGCGCGGGACTAGCGGGAATCTGGGAGCAGTACTTC. The rearrangement links TRBV9 to TRBJ2-7; TRBD2 agrees at 13 bases. This CDR3 region has 15 residues. J gave up 7 bases and V 3 bases, and 7 bases lay outside the gene matches. The germline V gene encodes CDR1 SGDLS and CDR2 YYNGEE. The whole variable domain, filled in from reference TRBV9 and TRBJ2-7, reads DSGVTQTPKHLITATGQRVTLRCSPRSGDLSVYWYQQSLDQGLQFLIQYYNGEERAKGNILERFSAQQFPDLHSELNLSSLELGDSALYFCASSAGLAGIWEQYFGPGTRLTVT.

The chain joins TRBV29-1 to TRBJ1-2; TRBD1 is a possible D gene (6 bases). This CDR3 has 17 amino acids. Germline loops: CDR1 SQVTM, CDR2 ANQGSEA. V lost 3 bases, J lost 7 bases, and 27 bases lay in between. The DNA for the CDR3 is TGCAGCGTTGAGATCCAAGGCTCAGGGGATGGACGTTGTGGCTACACCTTC. Protein: CSVEIQGSGDGRCGYTF.

This clone was detected only a few times. The genes are TRBV4-1 and TRBJ1-3; D gene unclear. Looked up from germline, CDR1 is MGHRA and CDR2 is YSYEKL. The CDR3 spans 18 residues. With 1 base removed from V and 1 base from J, the gap between germline ends came to 17 bases. As DNA, the CDR3 is TGCGCCAGCAGCCAAGCGTTTCTGGGCCCCCTTTCTGGAAACACCATATATTTT. Translated, it gives CASSQAFLGPLSGNTIYF.

The chain joins TRBV7-6 to TRBJ1-4, with TRBD1 identical over 11 bases. Per germline, CDR1 SGHVS and CDR2 FNYEAQ. This CDR3 contains 16 residues. The trim removed 4 bases at V and 6 bases at J, leaving 7 bases unmatched. The CDR3 DNA reads TGTGCCAGCAGCTCCCCCGGGACAGGGGGGTATGAAAAACTGTTTTTT. Its translation is CASSSPGTGGYEKLFF.

This sequence joins TRBV6-1 and TRBJ1-3; 7 nucleotides match TRBD1. V was clipped by 6 bases and J by 1 base; unmatched bases: 3. Germline assignment: CDR1 MNHNS and CDR2 SASEGT. The CDR3 runs to 14 residues. Here the CDR3 reads CASSLTGSGNTIYF. DNA for the CDR3: TGTGCCAGCAGCCTGACAGGGTCTGGAAACACCATATATTTT.

The chain is built from TRBV5-1 and TRBJ2-6, with TRBD2 matching over 11 bases. The length of the CDR3 is 20 residues. Germline V gives CDR1 SGHRS, CDR2 YFSETQ. Germline trimming cut 0 bases from V and 0 bases from J; bases unmatched to any gene: 8. CDR3 amino acids: CASSLVGGLAGPSGANVLTF. CDR3 DNA sequence: TGCGCCAGCAGCTTGGTGGGAGGACTAGCGGGCCCCTCTGGGGCCAACGTCCTGACTTTC.

V and J are TRBV5-1 and TRBJ1-1; tentatively, D is TRBD1 (6 bases). V gave up 3 bases and J gave up 5 bases, with 17 bases separating them. The CDR3 sequence is 15 residues long. Germline V gene data show CDR1 as SGHRS and CDR2 as YFSETQ. For the CDR3, the DNA is TGCGCCAGCAGCTATATAGGGGGACACACGACTGAAGCTTTCTTT. Its protein product is CASSYIGGHTTEAFF.

The J gene is TRBJ1-1, the V gene TRBV27; 7 nucleotides agree with TRBD1. This CDR3 contains 13 residues. J gave up 5 bases and V 2 bases, and 2 bases lay outside the gene matches. Germline assignment: CDR1 MNHEY and CDR2 SMNVEV (reference sequence). The chain's CDR3 is CASSLRGRTEAFF. CDR3 sequence (DNA): TGTGCCAGCAGTTTAAGGGGGCGTACTGAAGCTTTCTTT.